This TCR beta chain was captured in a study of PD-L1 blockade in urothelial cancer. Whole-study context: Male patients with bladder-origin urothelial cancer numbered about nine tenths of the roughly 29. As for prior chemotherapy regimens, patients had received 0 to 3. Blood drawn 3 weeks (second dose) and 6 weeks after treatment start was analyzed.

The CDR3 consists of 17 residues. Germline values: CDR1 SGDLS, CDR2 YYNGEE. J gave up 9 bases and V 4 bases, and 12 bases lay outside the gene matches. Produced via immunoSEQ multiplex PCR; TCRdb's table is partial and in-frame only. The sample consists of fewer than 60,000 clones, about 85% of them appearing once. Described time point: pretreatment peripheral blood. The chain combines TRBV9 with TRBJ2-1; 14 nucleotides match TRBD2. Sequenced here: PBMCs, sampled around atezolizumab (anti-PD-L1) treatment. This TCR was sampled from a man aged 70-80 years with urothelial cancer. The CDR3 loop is CASSNPGLAGVAGEQFF. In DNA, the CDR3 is TGTGCCAGCAGCAACCCGGGACTAGCGGGAGTGGCGGGTGAGCAGTTCTTC. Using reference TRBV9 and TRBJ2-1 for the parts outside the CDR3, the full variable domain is DSGVTQTPKHLITATGQRVTLRCSPRSGDLSVYWYQQSLDQGLQFLIQYYNGEERAKGNILERFSAQQFPDLHSELNLSSLELGDSALYFCASSNPGLAGVAGEQFFGPGTRLTVL.